These 27 T cell receptor beta chains were all obtained from the same sample, sequenced in a study of T cell responses to AZD1222 COVID-19 vaccine (dated by TCRdb to about 2021). The time point label for this specimen denotes: about 28 days (+/-7) after the second vaccine dose. Preparation of the library involved the immunoSEQ multiplex PCR assay. The source is immuneACCESS, and TCRdb retained only in-frame sequences with V and J called. Part of the clones is not carried over; for the studies checked, unresolved V genes explain less than half of this, and the remainder is unexplained. The sample table lists tens of thousands of clones, about 92% of them with a count of one. Roughly 4.3% of the sample lies in the top ten. The material sequenced was peripheral blood, taken 28 days after the second AZD1222 dose. These receptors were taken from an adult who received the AZD1222 COVID-19 vaccine.

V gene TRBV18 combines with J gene TRBJ1-2, with TRBD1 identical over 8 bases. After removal of 3 bases from V and 4 bases from J, the junction contained 7 bases not matched to a gene. Germline CDR1 reads KGHSH; CDR2 reads LQKENI. The CDR3 has 15 amino acids. This CDR3 reads CASSPRTGTSYGYTF. The CDR3 DNA reads as TGTGCCAGCTCACCCCGGACAGGGACCTCCTATGGCTACACCTTC. Looking up the rest from reference TRBV18 and TRBJ1-2 gives the full variable domain: NAGVMQNPRHLVRRRGQEARLRCSPMKGHSHVYWYRQLPEEGLKFMVYLQKENIIDESGMPKERFSAEFPKEGPSILRIQQVVRGDSAAYFCASSPRTGTSYGYTFGSGTRLTVV.

The J gene is TRBJ1-3, the V gene TRBV7-8; D might be TRBD1 (5 bases). CDR3 size: 15 residues. From germline, CDR1 is SGHVS and CDR2 FQNEAQ. Trimming removed 0 bases at V and 0 bases at J, with 6 bases between. In DNA, the CDR3 is TGTGCCAGCAGCTTAGCGGGGGACTCTGGAAACACCATATATTTT. Amino acid sequence: CASSLAGDSGNTIYF.

The chain combines TRBV4-1 with TRBJ2-1, with 8 positions matching TRBD2. Germline CDR1 MGHRA, CDR2 YSYEKL. Trimming removed 0 bases from V and 5 bases from J; junction bases left unmatched: 6. The CDR3 contains 16 residues. The CDR3 is CASSQDRTLADNEQFF. The CDR3 nucleotides are TGCGCCAGCAGCCAAGATCGTACACTAGCGGACAATGAGCAGTTCTTC.

The V gene is TRBV7-6, the J gene TRBJ1-2; D call uncertain. V was shortened by 5 bases and J by 5 bases, with 9 bases between the two germline ends. Germline CDR1 and CDR2: SGHVS and FNYEAQ. The CDR3 is made up of 12 amino acids. The CDR3 sequence is CASSAGLYGYTF. CDR3 nucleotides: TGTGCCAGCAGCGCGGGTCTGTATGGCTACACCTTC.

The V and J genes are TRBV14 and TRBJ1-1; no definite D call. This CDR3 is built from 14 residues. V was cut by 2 bases and J by 10 bases, with 17 bases left in between. Germline V gene data show CDR1 as SGHDN and CDR2 as FVKESK. The DNA of the CDR3 is TGTGCCAGCAGCCAAAACATTAAGGCGGGCGGAGCTTTCTTT. It encodes CASSQNIKAGGAFF.

The J gene is TRBJ1-1, the V gene TRBV9; D gene unclear. CDR3 length equals 12 residues. Germline V gives CDR1 SGDLS, CDR2 YYNGEE. V shed 4 bases and J shed 5 bases, with 9 bases lying between them. CDR3 bases: TGTGCCAGCAGCCCCGGAAGGACTGAAGCTTTCTTT. Translated, it gives CASSPGRTEAFF.

This chain links TRBV25-1 with TRBJ2-7, with 10 positions matching TRBD1. After removal of 4 bases from V and 6 bases from J, the junction contained 9 bases not matched to a gene. CDR1 MGHDK and CDR2 SYGVNS come from the germline V gene. CDR3 length: 15 residues. The CDR3 spells CASSARTGGISEQYF. In DNA form, the CDR3 reads TGTGCCAGCAGTGCCCGGACAGGGGGAATAAGCGAGCAGTACTTC.

V and J are TRBV27 and TRBJ2-3, with 8 nucleotides matching TRBD2. This CDR3 is built from 14 residues. V was clipped by 4 bases and J by 6 bases; unmatched bases: 6. Germline assignment: CDR1 MNHEY and CDR2 SMNVEV (reference sequence). The CDR3 sequence: CASSYGRALDTQYF. In nucleotides, the CDR3 is TGTGCCAGCAGTTACGGGAGGGCTCTGGATACGCAGTATTTT.

The chain is built from TRBV28 and TRBJ1-2, with no clear D. Trimming removed 7 bases at V and 8 bases at J, with 11 bases between. CDR3 length equals 11 residues. Germline assignment: CDR1 MDHEN and CDR2 SYDVKM. CDR3 region: CASTSLWGYTF. CDR3 in DNA: TGTGCCAGCACGTCGCTTTGGGGCTACACCTTC.

A note on this clone: One end of the junction does not line up with germline, which may come from a read error. CDR3 residues: CASHGQGPGSEAFF. The CDR3 coding sequence is TGTGCCAGCCACGGACAGGGGCCGGGATCTGAAGCCTTCTTT. The chain is built from TRBV27 and TRBJ1-1, with 9 positions matching TRBD1. The CDR3 covers 14 residues. The germline V gene encodes CDR1 MNHEY and CDR2 SMNVEV (reference sequence).

The gene calls are TRBV11-2 and TRBJ2-4, with TRBD1 matching over 10 bases. Per the germline V gene, CDR1 is SGHAT and CDR2 is FQNNGV. Losses at the gene ends were 6 bases for V and 2 bases for J; bases not matched to a gene: 10. CDR3 size: 17 residues. CDR3 nucleotides: TGTGCCAGCAGACCGATCCGGGACAGGGGATCCAAAAACATTCAGTACTTC. Amino acids: CASRPIRDRGSKNIQYF. The complete variable domain, with remaining parts taken from reference TRBV11-2 and TRBJ2-4, reads EAGVAQSPRYKIIEKRQSVAFWCNPISGHATLYWYQQILGQGPKLLIQFQNNGVVDDSQLPKDRFSAERLKGVDSTLKIQPAKLEDSAVYLCASRPIRDRGSKNIQYFGAGTRLSVL.

The chain couples TRBV5-1 to TRBJ2-1; TRBD2 agrees at 8 bases. Germline V gene sequence: CDR1 SGHRS, CDR2 YFSETQ. V was clipped by 0 bases and J by 5 bases; unmatched bases: 7. CDR3 size: 16 residues. CDR3 in DNA: TGCGCCAGCAGCTTGGGACCGGGAGGGGGTAACAATGAGCAGTTCTTC. This codes for CASSLGPGGGNNEQFF.

The J gene is TRBJ2-7, the V gene TRBV3-1 (or the pseudogene TRBV3-2), with D perhaps matching TRBD2 (5 bases). This CDR3 is built from 16 residues. Trimming pared 5 bases from V and 4 bases from J, leaving 21 bases between. Looked up from germline, CDR1 is LGHDT and CDR2 is YNNKEL (reference sequence). The CDR3 nucleotides read TGTGCCAGCAGCGAAGGACCAGGACTGGAACTTTACGAGCAGTACTTC. Translated: CASSEGPGLELYEQYF.

The chain joins TRBV4-1 to TRBJ1-4; D is unclear. V lost 0 bases to trimming and J lost 8 bases, with 7 bases between them. The CDR3 has 13 amino acids. Germline V gene data show CDR1 as MGHRA and CDR2 as YSYEKL. CDR3 residues: CASSQDPGEKLFF. Here the CDR3 DNA reads TGCGCCAGCAGCCAAGATCCCGGGGAAAAACTGTTTTTT.

The chain joins TRBV13 to TRBJ2-1; D not certain. Germline CDR1 reads PRHDT; CDR2 reads FYEKMQ (reference sequence). There are 13 residues in the CDR3. V lost 3 bases and J lost 7, with 10 bases in between. CDR3 DNA sequence: TGTGCCAGCAGCTTCTCGGATGTTAATGAGCAGTTCTTC. This sequence encodes CASSFSDVNEQFF.

The CDR3 DNA reads as TGCGCCAGCAGCTTGACGTACGGTAACACCGGGGAGCTGTTTTTT. Protein sequence: CASSLTYGNTGELFF. V and J are TRBV5-1 and TRBJ2-2; no reliable D call. The V gene lost 1 base and the J gene lost 2 bases, with 9 bases spanning the gap. CDR3 length: 15 amino acids. Looked up from germline, CDR1 is SGHRS and CDR2 is YFSETQ. Full variable domain (outside the CDR3, taken from reference TRBV5-1 and TRBJ2-2): KAGVTQTPRYLIKTRGQQVTLSCSPISGHRSVSWYQQTPGQGLQFLFEYFSETQRNKGNFPGRFSGRQFSNSRSEMNVSTLELGDSALYLCASSLTYGNTGELFFGEGSRLTVL.

V gene TRBV6-4 combines with J gene TRBJ2-2; TRBD2 matches at 8 bases. The CDR3 is made up of 14 amino acids. The J segment lost 5 bases and the V segment lost 6 bases, leaving 5 bases of the junction unmatched. Germline-derived CDR1 and CDR2 are MRHNA and SNTAGT. As DNA, the CDR3 is TGTGCCAGCAGGCCGGGACTAGGGACCGGGGAGCTGTTTTTT. Protein sequence: CASRPGLGTGELFF.

This clone was seen once. The CDR3 spells CASSTEQGAVNIQYF. DNA of the CDR3: TGTGCCAGCAGCACGGAACAGGGGGCGGTAAACATTCAGTACTTC. The chain employs TRBV7-2 and TRBJ2-4; 9 bases agree with TRBD1. The junction had 8 bases not matched to a gene; V was cut back by 5 bases and J by 6 bases. Germline CDR1 is SGHTA and CDR2 is FQGNSA. The CDR3 runs to 15 residues.

The V and J genes are TRBV5-1 and TRBJ2-2, with D unclear. The CDR3 contains 14 residues. V was trimmed by 6 bases and J by 0 bases, leaving 9 bases between them. Germline loops: CDR1 SGHRS, CDR2 YFSETQ. The CDR3 region has the DNA TGCGCCAGCACTGGGGAAACGAACACCGGGGAGCTGTTTTTT. Amino acids: CASTGETNTGELFF.

This rearrangement joins TRBV7-2 to TRBJ1-2; 12 bases are shared with TRBD1. From germline, CDR1 is SGHTA and CDR2 FQGNSA. With V trimmed by 4 bases and J by 4 bases, 7 bases remained unmatched. The CDR3 sequence is 16 residues long. Written as DNA, the CDR3 is TGTGCCAGCAGCTATTCCGGGACAGGGGGCGGCTATGGCTACACCTTC. Translating gives CASSYSGTGGGYGYTF.

The sample holds a few counts of this clone. The chain links TRBV6-2 or TRBV6-3 to TRBJ2-7; D not resolved. V shed 0 bases and J shed 4 bases, with 19 bases lying between them. Per the germline V gene, CDR1 is MNHEY and CDR2 is SVGEGT. The CDR3 length is 17 residues. CDR3 sequence (DNA): TGTGCCAGCAGTTACTCGCCGCGACCCGGTAGCTTGTACGAGCAGTACTTC. The encoded protein is CASSYSPRPGSLYEQYF.

The chain employs TRBV19 and TRBJ2-5; 13 nucleotides align to TRBD2. This CDR3 contains 16 residues. Trimming took 5 bases from V and 5 from J; bases not matched to a gene: 8. Looked up from germline, CDR1 is LNHDA and CDR2 is SQIVND (reference sequence). CDR3 DNA sequence: TGTGCCAGTAGTCCTATACTAGCGGGAGGGACGGAGACCCAGTACTTC. It translates to CASSPILAGGTETQYF.

The chain is built from TRBV5-1 and TRBJ1-2, with D maybe TRBD1 (5 bases). CDR3 length equals 15 residues. Germline V CDR1 and CDR2: SGHRS, YFSETQ. The ends were cut back, 4 bases at V and 3 bases at J, with 16 bases in the middle. CDR3 loop: CASSPSSRVDYGYTF. The CDR3 nucleotides are TGCGCCAGCAGCCCCTCCTCCAGGGTAGACTATGGCTACACCTTC.

The chain employs TRBV18 and TRBJ1-6; a possible D gene is TRBD1 (6 bases). The CDR3 totals 15 residues. The V gene lost 3 bases and the J gene lost 7 bases, with 13 bases spanning the gap. Looked up from germline, CDR1 is KGHSH and CDR2 is LQKENI. CDR3 loop: CASSPSDRRNSPLHF. CDR3 DNA sequence: TGTGCCAGCTCACCGAGTGACAGGAGGAATTCACCCCTCCACTTT.

The chain joins TRBV9 to TRBJ2-7; maybe TRBD1 (5 bases). The V end was cut by 6 bases, the J end by 0 bases, with 10 bases between. The CDR3 has 13 amino acids. Germline V gene lookup returns CDR1 SGDLS and CDR2 YYNGEE. This CDR3 reads CASTSDNSYEQYF. CDR3 sequence (DNA): TGTGCCAGCACCTCGGACAACTCCTACGAGCAGTACTTC.

This clone came up once. This chain joins TRBV2 and TRBJ1-6, with D possibly TRBD1 on 5 matching bases. The CDR3 consists of 13 residues. Between the trimmed V and J ends, which lost 3 bases and 7 bases, there was a span of 7 bases. CDR1 is SNHLY and CDR2 is FYNNEI in the germline V gene. This chain's CDR3 is CASSESGNSPLHF. Here the CDR3 DNA reads TGTGCCAGCAGTGAGTCAGGGAATTCACCCCTCCACTTT. Filled out from reference TRBV2 and TRBJ1-6, the complete variable domain reads EPEVTQTPSHQVTQMGQEVILRCVPISNHLYFYWYRQILGQKVEFLVSFYNNEISEKSEIFDDQFSVERPDGSNFTLKIRSTKLEDSAMYFCASSESGNSPLHFGNGTRLTVT.

V usage is TRBV27 and J usage is TRBJ2-7; possible D gene TRBD2, 6 bases. This CDR3 is built from 13 residues. Germline assignment: CDR1 MNHEY and CDR2 SMNVEV (reference sequence). Trimming removed 4 bases at V and 9 bases at J, with 16 bases between. CDR3: CASSSWGTGRQYF. The CDR3 DNA reads as TGTGCCAGCAGTTCGTGGGGTACCGGGAGGCAGTACTTC.